Listed below are T cell receptor beta chains from one sample, sequenced in a study of T cell clonotyping in hematopoietic cell transplantation. Using immunoSEQ multiplex PCR, the repertoire was profiled, and TCRdb retains in-frame clones only, with some absent. The table includes 13,000 or so clones, around 90% detected once. Specimen: peripheral blood mononuclear cells. Receptor source: a man in his thirties or forties in good health. Some clones in this sample may be carry-over from other donors' samples. Each CDR3 is given with its conserved first and last residue. D genes are given only for firm matches. Some rows mark clone size as missing; the rest say once, few, many or name a class of expanded clone.

j_call: TRBJ2-5
v_call: TRBV6-1
clone_size: .
d_call: TRBD1
cdr3_length: 16
cdr3_nt: TGTGCCAGCAGTGGGGTACAGGGGCCTATCCAAGAGACCCAGTACTTC
cdr3_aa: CASSGVQGPIQETQYF

j_call: TRBJ2-7
v_call: TRBV5-4
clone_size: .
d_call: TRBD1
cdr3_length: 13
cdr3_nt: TGTGCCAGCAGCTTCGACAGGGGCTACGAGCAGTACTTC
cdr3_aa: CASSFDRGYEQYF

j_call: TRBJ1-1
v_call: TRBV7-6
clone_size: .
d_call: .
cdr3_length: 13
cdr3_nt: TGTGCCAGCAGCCAACAGGGTAGGACTGAAGCTTTCTTT
cdr3_aa: CASSQQGRTEAFF

j_call: TRBJ1-1
v_call: TRBV7-2
clone_size: .
d_call: .
cdr3_length: 16
cdr3_nt: TGTGCCAGCAGCTTTATCCCCACCAGGGGGAACACTGAAGCTTTCTTT
cdr3_aa: CASSFIPTRGNTEAFF

j_call: TRBJ1-5
v_call: TRBV30
clone_size: .
d_call: .
cdr3_length: 14
cdr3_nt: TGTGCCTGGAGTGTAGGGGCTAGCAATCAGCCCCAGCATTTT
cdr3_aa: CAWSVGASNQPQHF

j_call: TRBJ1-4
v_call: TRBV12-5
clone_size: .
d_call: .
cdr3_length: 16
cdr3_nt: TGTGCTAGTGGTTTGGGGGGTGGTCGGGCTAATGAAAAACTGTTTTTT
cdr3_aa: CASGLGGGRANEKLFF

j_call: TRBJ2-7
v_call: TRBV19
clone_size: .
d_call: .
cdr3_length: 14
cdr3_nt: TGTGCCAGTAGTGGGGCAGATACGAACTACGAGCAGTACTTC
cdr3_aa: CASSGADTNYEQYF

j_call: TRBJ2-3
v_call: TRBV5-8
clone_size: .
d_call: TRBD2
cdr3_length: 15
cdr3_nt: TGTGCCAGCCCCGTGGCTAGCGGGAGTTCAGATACGCAGTATTTT
cdr3_aa: CASPVASGSSDTQYF

j_call: TRBJ2-1
v_call: TRBV11-3
clone_size: once
d_call: .
cdr3_length: 12
cdr3_nt: TGTGCCAGCAGCCTCGGGGTTGGTGAGCAGTTCTTC
cdr3_aa: CASSLGVGEQFF

j_call: TRBJ2-3
v_call: TRBV4-1
clone_size: .
d_call: TRBD1
cdr3_length: 17
cdr3_nt: TGCGCCAGCAGCTTCCCTCGGGACAGCCAAAGCACAGATACGCAGTATTTT
cdr3_aa: CASSFPRDSQSTDTQYF

j_call: TRBJ2-7
v_call: TRBV6-1
clone_size: .
d_call: .
cdr3_length: 14
cdr3_nt: TGTGCCAGCAGCGAACACGGGAGCCGGGGCGAGCAGTACTTC
cdr3_aa: CASSEHGSRGEQYF

j_call: TRBJ2-3
v_call: TRBV30
clone_size: .
d_call: .
cdr3_length: 10
cdr3_nt: TGTGCCTGGGCTAGAGATACGCAGTATTTT
cdr3_aa: CAWARDTQYF

j_call: TRBJ2-7
v_call: TRBV19
clone_size: once
d_call: .
cdr3_length: 17
cdr3_nt: TGTGCCAGTAGTAAGGCCGGGGGACAGCGAATCTCCTACGAGCAGTACTTC
cdr3_aa: CASSKAGGQRISYEQYF

j_call: TRBJ2-5
v_call: TRBV25-1
clone_size: .
d_call: .
cdr3_length: 16
cdr3_nt: TGTGCCAGCAGTGAATGGGGCGAGGGGTACCAAGAGACCCAGTACTTC
cdr3_aa: CASSEWGEGYQETQYF

j_call: TRBJ2-1
v_call: TRBV7-2
clone_size: .
d_call: .
cdr3_length: 16
cdr3_nt: TGTGCCACCAAGCTATATGGGCAACCCCAATACAATGAGCAGTTCTTC
cdr3_aa: CATKLYGQPQYNEQFF

j_call: TRBJ2-7
v_call: TRBV30
clone_size: .
d_call: .
cdr3_length: 12
cdr3_nt: TGTGCCTGGAGTGTGGGGCGTTCCGAGCAGTACTTC
cdr3_aa: CAWSVGRSEQYF

j_call: TRBJ1-2
v_call: TRBV10-3
clone_size: .
d_call: .
cdr3_length: 15
cdr3_nt: TGTGCCATCAGTGATGGTCAGGTCCGGGGCTATGGCTACACCTTC
cdr3_aa: CAISDGQVRGYGYTF

j_call: TRBJ2-7
v_call: TRBV12-2
clone_size: .
d_call: .
cdr3_length: 14
cdr3_nt: TGTGCAAGTCGCTCCCGAGGGGCCTGCTACGAGCAGTACTTC
cdr3_aa: CASRSRGACYEQYF

j_call: TRBJ2-3
v_call: TRBV5-1
clone_size: .
d_call: .
cdr3_length: 16
cdr3_nt: TGCGCCAGCAGATCCACCCACGGATCTAGCACAGATACGCAGTATTTT
cdr3_aa: CASRSTHGSSTDTQYF

j_call: TRBJ1-5
v_call: TRBV5-6
clone_size: .
d_call: .
cdr3_length: 14
cdr3_nt: TGTGCCAGCAGCCGACAGGTCTTCAATCAGCCCCAGCATTTT
cdr3_aa: CASSRQVFNQPQHF

j_call: TRBJ1-2
v_call: TRBV5-6
clone_size: .
d_call: .
cdr3_length: 12
cdr3_nt: TGTGCCAGCAGCCCGGGGGGCTATGGCTACACCTTC
cdr3_aa: CASSPGGYGYTF

j_call: TRBJ2-5
v_call: TRBV5-1
clone_size: .
d_call: .
cdr3_length: 14
cdr3_nt: TGCGCCAGCAGCACATCAGAACCCCAAGAGACCCAGTACTTC
cdr3_aa: CASSTSEPQETQYF

j_call: TRBJ2-5
v_call: TRBV6-5
clone_size: .
d_call: .
cdr3_length: 12
cdr3_nt: TGTGCCAGCATATCGAGTGGGGAGACCCAGTACTTC
cdr3_aa: CASISSGETQYF

j_call: TRBJ2-7
v_call: TRBV16
clone_size: .
d_call: TRBD2
cdr3_length: 15
cdr3_nt: TGTGCCAGCAGCCAATCCCCGGGAGGCTTCTACGAGCAGTACTTC
cdr3_aa: CASSQSPGGFYEQYF

j_call: TRBJ2-7
v_call: TRBV30
clone_size: .
d_call: .
cdr3_length: 13
cdr3_nt: TGTGCCTGGGGGGGTACAGGAGACTACGAGCAGTACTTC
cdr3_aa: CAWGGTGDYEQYF

j_call: TRBJ2-7
v_call: TRBV11-2
clone_size: .
d_call: .
cdr3_length: 13
cdr3_nt: TGTGCCAGCAGCCCCGTCGGAGTCTACGAGCAGTACTTC
cdr3_aa: CASSPVGVYEQYF

j_call: TRBJ2-6
v_call: TRBV30
clone_size: .
d_call: .
cdr3_length: 18
cdr3_nt: TGTGCCTGGAGTGTATTTGGGACAATTAACTCTGGGGCCAACGTCCTGACTTTC
cdr3_aa: CAWSVFGTINSGANVLTF

j_call: TRBJ1-2
v_call: TRBV5-5
clone_size: .
d_call: .
cdr3_length: 16
cdr3_nt: TGTGCCAGCAGCTTACAGCAGGGGAGAGCTAACTATGGCTACACCTTC
cdr3_aa: CASSLQQGRANYGYTF

j_call: TRBJ2-7
v_call: TRBV27
clone_size: few
d_call: TRBD2
cdr3_length: 14
cdr3_nt: TGTGCCAGCAGTCTAGTTGGGGGGGTTGACGAGCAGTACTTC
cdr3_aa: CASSLVGGVDEQYF

j_call: TRBJ2-7
v_call: TRBV2
clone_size: once
d_call: TRBD1
cdr3_length: 13
cdr3_nt: TGTGCCAGCAGCGTACAGGGGCCAAGGGAGCAGTACTTC
cdr3_aa: CASSVQGPREQYF

j_call: TRBJ2-7
v_call: TRBV30
clone_size: .
d_call: .
cdr3_length: 13
cdr3_nt: TGTGCCTGGAGGCCACTAGGGGGCTACGAGCAGTACTTC
cdr3_aa: CAWRPLGGYEQYF

j_call: TRBJ1-4
v_call: TRBV5-1
clone_size: .
d_call: .
cdr3_length: 14
cdr3_nt: TGCGCCAGCAGCTTGGAAGGGGTGCAGGAAAAACTGTTTTTT
cdr3_aa: CASSLEGVQEKLFF

j_call: TRBJ2-4
v_call: TRBV11-2
clone_size: .
d_call: .
cdr3_length: 12
cdr3_nt: TGTGCCAGCAGTTCTAGTGTAGACATTCAGTACTTC
cdr3_aa: CASSSSVDIQYF

j_call: TRBJ1-5
v_call: TRBV5-6
clone_size: .
d_call: .
cdr3_length: 12
cdr3_nt: TGTGCCAGCAGCTTGTGGGACCAGCCCCAGCATTTT
cdr3_aa: CASSLWDQPQHF

j_call: TRBJ2-7
v_call: TRBV19
clone_size: .
d_call: TRBD2
cdr3_length: 13
cdr3_nt: TGTGCCAGTAGTACTAGGGAGGGAGACGAGCAGTACTTC
cdr3_aa: CASSTREGDEQYF

j_call: TRBJ2-2
v_call: TRBV5-5
clone_size: .
d_call: .
cdr3_length: 13
cdr3_nt: TGTGCCAGCAGCTTGCGACAGTCCGGGGAGCTGTTTTTT
cdr3_aa: CASSLRQSGELFF

j_call: TRBJ1-5
v_call: TRBV5-6
clone_size: .
d_call: .
cdr3_length: 16
cdr3_nt: TGTGCCAGCAGCCGATTAAGACAGGCTGGCAATCAGCCCCAGCATTTT
cdr3_aa: CASSRLRQAGNQPQHF

j_call: TRBJ2-1
v_call: TRBV27
clone_size: .
d_call: TRBD2
cdr3_length: 16
cdr3_nt: TGTGCCAGCAGTTCACGACTAGCGGGGTCGAGTAATGAGCAGTTCTTC
cdr3_aa: CASSSRLAGSSNEQFF

j_call: TRBJ1-6
v_call: TRBV6-5
clone_size: .
d_call: .
cdr3_length: 15
cdr3_nt: TGTGCCAGCAGCCGCGGGCAGGCTGCAAATTCACCCCTCCACTTT
cdr3_aa: CASSRGQAANSPLHF

j_call: TRBJ1-5
v_call: TRBV27
clone_size: .
d_call: TRBD1
cdr3_length: 13
cdr3_nt: TGTGCCAGCGGGGACAGGGCATATCAGCCCCAGCATTTT
cdr3_aa: CASGDRAYQPQHF

j_call: TRBJ2-2
v_call: TRBV5-6
clone_size: .
d_call: .
cdr3_length: 15
cdr3_nt: TGTGCCAGCAACCTGGGGGCGACGAACACCGGGGAGCTGTTTTTT
cdr3_aa: CASNLGATNTGELFF

j_call: TRBJ2-7
v_call: TRBV10-3
clone_size: .
d_call: TRBD2
cdr3_length: 16
cdr3_nt: TGTGCCATCAGTGAGAGCTCCCTAGCGGGAGAAGGCGAGCAGTACTTC
cdr3_aa: CAISESSLAGEGEQYF

j_call: TRBJ2-7
v_call: TRBV7-3
clone_size: .
d_call: TRBD2
cdr3_length: 14
cdr3_nt: TGTGCCAGCAGCTTAACTGGCGGGAGCCCCGAGCAGTACTTC
cdr3_aa: CASSLTGGSPEQYF

j_call: TRBJ1-2
v_call: TRBV19
clone_size: few
d_call: .
cdr3_length: 10
cdr3_nt: TGTGCCACTGAGGCCTATGGCTACACCTTC
cdr3_aa: CATEAYGYTF

j_call: TRBJ2-1
v_call: TRBV11-2
clone_size: once
d_call: .
cdr3_length: 16
cdr3_nt: TGTGCCAGCAGTATTACTTCGGGACCCCCGGGCAATGAGCAGTTCTTC
cdr3_aa: CASSITSGPPGNEQFF

j_call: TRBJ2-5
v_call: TRBV30
clone_size: few
d_call: TRBD2
cdr3_length: 13
cdr3_nt: TGTGCCTGGACTAGCGGGGGGAATATAGGCCAGTACTTC
cdr3_aa: CAWTSGGNIGQYF

j_call: TRBJ2-3
v_call: TRBV4-2
clone_size: .
d_call: .
cdr3_length: 17
cdr3_nt: TGTGCCAGCAGCCAAGATTTTGGGTCGGGCACCGTTTATACGCAGTATTTT
cdr3_aa: CASSQDFGSGTVYTQYF

j_call: TRBJ2-3
v_call: TRBV18
clone_size: .
d_call: .
cdr3_length: 17
cdr3_nt: TGTGCCAGCTCACCTTTCCCCACCCGGGGGCGCACAGATACGCAGTATTTT
cdr3_aa: CASSPFPTRGRTDTQYF

j_call: TRBJ2-7
v_call: TRBV30
clone_size: few
d_call: .
cdr3_length: 11
cdr3_nt: TGTGCCTGGAGGCCCGGCGGCGAGCAGTACTTC
cdr3_aa: CAWRPGGEQYF

j_call: TRBJ2-1
v_call: TRBV9
clone_size: .
d_call: TRBD2
cdr3_length: 15
cdr3_nt: TGTGCCAGCAGCGTATCGGGGGGGTTAGGGAATGAGCAGTTCTTC
cdr3_aa: CASSVSGGLGNEQFF